This T cell receptor (beta chain) stems from a study of blood T cell repertoires in COVID-19. The J segment lost 2 bases and the V segment lost 6 bases, leaving 5 bases of the junction unmatched. Germline assignment: CDR1 SGHAT and CDR2 FQNNGV. The CDR3 covers 14 residues. In the study's own analysis: How many nucleated cells were present was estimated from reference gene primer amplification. Clones were sequenced by immunoSEQ multiplex PCR, and TCRdb holds only the in-frame ones, with some missing. V, J and clone size are those of that table, while D and trimming were read from the DNA. The sample records about 97,000 clones, 80% to 95% being singletons.

This sequence joins TRBV11-2 and TRBJ2-7; 9 bases are a match to TRBD1. This TCR was sampled from a woman aged 50 to 65 with COVID-19, enrolled during active disease. Sequences were obtained from peripheral blood. The CDR3 DNA is TGTGCCAGCAGTATTGGACAGGGGCCCTACGAGCAGTACTTC. Protein sequence: CASSIGQGPYEQYF.